This entry lists 23 T cell receptor beta chains sequenced from one sample in a study of blood T cell repertoires in COVID-19. Generated by immunoSEQ multiplex PCR, the TCRdb table keeps only in-frame clones and is missing some. This sample carries about 140,000 clones, about 83% of them seen once, and the ten largest clones take about 8.1%. Sequencing input: peripheral blood. The receptors shown here come from a man aged 25-40 years with COVID-19, enrolled during active disease.

CDR3 sequence reads: CASSEDIRAGGYTF. CDR3 DNA: TGTGCCAGCAGTGAAGATATTCGCGCAGGCGGCTACACCTTC. This chain connects TRBV2 to TRBJ1-2; D remains ambiguous. Trimming left V 1 base short and J 8 bases short, with 14 bases between. Germline-derived CDR1 and CDR2 are SNHLY and FYNNEI. This CDR3 is 14 amino acids long.

The chain uses TRBV28 and TRBJ2-6; D may be TRBD2 (6 bases). Germline CDR1 and CDR2: MDHEN and SYDVKM. The length of the CDR3 is 15 residues. Trimming cost V 3 bases and J 2 bases, with 8 bases left between them. The CDR3 coding sequence is TGTGCCAGCAGTTTCGGGGGAACTGGGGCCAACGTCCTGACTTTC. It codes for CASSFGGTGANVLTF. Full variable domain (outside the CDR3, taken from reference TRBV28 and TRBJ2-6): DVKVTQSSRYLVKRTGEKVFLECVQDMDHENMFWYRQDPGLGLRLIYFSYDVKMKEKGDIPEGYSVSREKKERFSLILESASTNQTSMYLCASSFGGTGANVLTFGAGSRLTVL.

The chain is built from TRBV30 and TRBJ2-2; 11 bases agree with TRBD2. The CDR3 consists of 15 residues. The germline gives CDR1 GTSNPN, CDR2 SVGIG (reference sequence). V lost 3 bases to trimming and J lost 6 bases; unmatched junction nucleotides: 6. The CDR3 reads CAWRDIAGGAGELFF. CDR3 coding DNA: TGTGCCTGGAGGGATATAGCGGGAGGGGCCGGGGAGCTGTTTTTT.

The sample holds one count of this clone. This chain uses TRBV7-9 with TRBJ1-2, with unresolved D. V was pared by 3 bases and J by 4 bases, with 12 bases between. This CDR3 contains 14 residues. Germline V gene data show CDR1 as SEHNR and CDR2 as FQNEAQ (reference sequence). CDR3 protein: CASSLFEGPYGYTF. CDR3 bases: TGTGCCAGCAGCTTGTTTGAGGGCCCCTATGGCTACACCTTC.

This chain links TRBV4-3 with TRBJ2-6, with 9 bases identical to TRBD1. Germline trimming cut 1 base from V and 4 bases from J; bases unmatched to any gene: 8. This CDR3 comprises 18 residues. In germline, CDR1 is LGHNA, CDR2 YSLEER. CDR3: CASSQGPWTGDGANVLTF. DNA of the CDR3: TGCGCCAGCAGCCAAGGCCCCTGGACAGGGGACGGGGCCAACGTCCTGACTTTC.

The V call is TRBV5-1, the J call TRBJ2-2; 8 bases are a match to TRBD2. Germline CDR1 is SGHRS and CDR2 is YFSETQ. V lost 0 bases and J lost 3; bases outside the gene matches: 7. This CDR3 has 17 residues. This CDR3 reads CASSLAGLATDTGELFF. CDR3 DNA sequence: TGCGCCAGCAGCTTGGCTGGACTAGCTACTGACACCGGGGAGCTGTTTTTT.

CDR3 loop: CASSPTGAGNTIYF. For the CDR3, the DNA is TGTGCCAGCAGCCCCACAGGGGCTGGAAACACCATATATTTT. The V and J genes are TRBV7-6 and TRBJ1-3; the match to TRBD1 covers 7 bases. This CDR3 spans 14 amino acids. Looked up from germline, CDR1 is SGHVS and CDR2 is FNYEAQ. V lost 5 bases to trimming and J lost 2 bases; unmatched junction nucleotides: 3.

This clone was seen a single time. This chain connects TRBV6-5 to TRBJ1-1; D may be TRBD1 (6 bases). Between the trimmed V and J ends, which lost 6 bases and 5 bases, there was a span of 16 bases. The CDR3 is 14 residues long. Per germline, CDR1 MNHEY and CDR2 SVGAGI. CDR3 amino acids: CASSQGQARTEAFF. CDR3 coding DNA: TGTGCCAGCAGCCAGGGACAAGCCCGAACTGAAGCTTTCTTT.

The V call is TRBV5-1, the J call TRBJ2-1; TRBD2 matches at 8 bases. The CDR3 has 17 amino acids. Germline CDR1 and CDR2: SGHRS and YFSETQ. V trimming: 0 bases; J trimming: 10 bases; junction bases outside the gene matches: 15. CDR3 loop: CASSLEAPGLGGREQFF. CDR3 DNA sequence: TGCGCCAGCAGCTTGGAAGCTCCGGGACTAGGGGGGCGAGAGCAGTTCTTC.

This rearrangement joins TRBV4-3 to TRBJ2-7, with D tentatively TRBD2 (5 bases). The V gene's germline CDR1 is LGHNA and CDR2 YSLEER. This CDR3 contains 13 residues. V lost 4 bases and J lost 4, with 11 bases in between. The CDR3 here is CASSPRPGYEQYF. DNA for the CDR3: TGCGCCAGCAGCCCCCGACCGGGATACGAGCAGTACTTC.

V usage is TRBV13 and J usage is TRBJ2-7; 8 bases agree with TRBD2. This CDR3 contains 16 residues. The ends lost 5 bases at V and 6 bases at J; junction bases unmatched: 15. The V gene's germline CDR1 is PRHDT and CDR2 FYEKMQ (reference sequence). For the CDR3, the DNA is TGTGCCAGCAGCGGAAGGCCGGAGAGCGGGAGCCGCGAGCAGTACTTC. Amino acid sequence: CASSGRPESGSREQYF.

The chain recombines TRBV19 with TRBJ1-2; 10 nucleotides agree with TRBD1. This CDR3 has 17 residues. Trimming took 6 bases from V and 2 from J; bases not matched to a gene: 12. Germline V gene sequence: CDR1 LNHDA, CDR2 SQIVND (reference sequence). The CDR3 loop reads CASSSIDGTGENYGYTF. The CDR3 DNA reads TGTGCCAGTAGCTCGATCGATGGGACAGGGGAAAACTATGGCTACACCTTC. The full variable domain, rest sourced from reference TRBV19 and TRBJ1-2, is DGGITQSPKYLFRKEGQNVTLSCEQNLNHDAMYWYRQDPGQGLRLIYYSQIVNDFQKGDIAEGYSVSREKKESFPLTVTSAQKNPTAFYLCASSSIDGTGENYGYTFGSGTRLTVV.

This chain connects TRBV27 to TRBJ1-4, with D perhaps matching TRBD1 (5 bases). Per the germline V gene, CDR1 is MNHEY and CDR2 is SMNVEV (reference sequence). Between the trimmed V and J ends, which lost 2 bases and 3 bases, there was a span of 10 bases. The CDR3 consists of 15 residues. Here the CDR3 reads CASSLSRVPNEKLFF. The DNA for the CDR3 is TGTGCCAGCAGTTTAAGCAGGGTTCCTAATGAAAAACTGTTTTTT. The whole variable domain, filled in from reference TRBV27 and TRBJ1-4, reads EAQVTQNPRYLITVTGKKLTVTCSQNMNHEYMSWYRQDPGLGLRQIYYSMNVEVTDKGDVPEGYKVSRKEKRNFPLILESPSPNQTSLYFCASSLSRVPNEKLFFGSGTQLSVL.

V gene TRBV7-2 combines with J gene TRBJ2-7, with 7 bases identical to TRBD2. J was trimmed by 4 bases and V by 5 bases; bases with no gene match: 8. Germline CDR1 reads SGHTA; CDR2 reads FQGNSA. This CDR3 contains 14 residues. CDR3 DNA: TGTGCCAGCAGCCCCAGGTGGGAGGGGTACGAGCAGTACTTC. Protein sequence: CASSPRWEGYEQYF.

This clone appeared a few times. The V call is TRBV7-2, the J call TRBJ2-7; tentatively, D is TRBD1 (5 bases). The CDR3 covers 14 residues. Trimming removed 2 bases at V and 7 bases at J, with 15 bases between. The germline V gene has CDR1 SGHTA and CDR2 FQGNSA. CDR3 sequence: CASSLQGSLGEQYF. The CDR3 nucleotides are TGTGCCAGCAGCTTACAGGGCTCGTTGGGGGAGCAGTACTTC. The full variable domain, rest sourced from reference TRBV7-2 and TRBJ2-7, is GAGVSQSPSNKVTEKGKDVELRCDPISGHTALYWYRQSLGQGLEFLIYFQGNSAPDKSGLPSDRFSAERTGGSVSTLTIQRTQQEDSAVYLCASSLQGSLGEQYFGPGTRLTVT.

This chain connects TRBV4-2 to TRBJ2-2; D is uncertain. The CDR3 totals 16 residues. The ends were cut back, 0 bases at V and 6 bases at J, with 14 bases in the middle. Germline V gene lookup returns CDR1 LGHNA and CDR2 YNFKEQ. The CDR3 sequence: CASSQETFSKAGELFF. The CDR3 DNA sequence: TGTGCCAGCAGCCAAGAGACATTTTCTAAAGCCGGGGAGCTGTTTTTT.

The sample holds a few counts of this clone. The genes are TRBV13 and TRBJ2-2; D might be TRBD1 (6 bases). The CDR3 is made up of 15 amino acids. V lost 4 bases and J lost 1, with 10 bases in between. Germline CDR1 is PRHDT and CDR2 is FYEKMQ (reference sequence). CDR3 nucleotides: TGTGCCAGCAGCTCTGGGACAAGGAACACCGGGGAGCTGTTTTTT. Amino acids: CASSSGTRNTGELFF.

The chain recombines TRBV15 with TRBJ2-1; D is possibly TRBD2 (6 bases). Germline CDR1 LNHNV, CDR2 YYDKDF (reference sequence). The CDR3 contains 14 residues. Trimming removed 5 bases at V and 7 bases at J, with 15 bases between. CDR3 residues: CATSARSGLNEQFF. Written as DNA, the CDR3 is TGTGCCACCAGCGCTAGGAGCGGGCTGAATGAGCAGTTCTTC. The full variable domain, its missing parts supplied by reference TRBV15 and TRBJ2-1, is DAMVIQNPRYQVTQFGKPVTLSCSQTLNHNVMYWYQQKSSQAPKLLFHYYDKDFNNEADTPDNFQSRRPNTSFCFLDIRSPGLGDTAMYLCATSARSGLNEQFFGPGTRLTVL.

The chain's CDR3 is CASSRGQVSNEQYF. The CDR3 nucleotides are TGTGCCAGCAGCCGAGGACAGGTTAGCAACGAGCAGTACTTC. The V and J genes are TRBV11-2 and TRBJ2-7; the match to TRBD1 covers 7 bases. V shed 5 bases and J 5 bases; nucleotides not matched to a gene: 9. The CDR3 runs to 14 residues. The germline V gene has CDR1 SGHAT and CDR2 FQNNGV.

V is TRBV27 and J is TRBJ1-5; 9 bases line up with TRBD1. V lost 2 bases to trimming and J lost 7 bases; unmatched junction nucleotides: 9. In germline, CDR1 is MNHEY, CDR2 SMNVEV (reference sequence). The CDR3 extends over 16 amino acids. Here the CDR3 reads CASSLHPGTGQQPQHF. The CDR3 DNA sequence: TGTGCCAGCAGTTTACATCCCGGGACAGGGCAGCAGCCCCAGCATTTT.

The CDR3 here is CATSRGYNQPQHF. CDR3 nucleotide sequence: TGTGCCACCAGTCGCGGCTACAATCAGCCCCAGCATTTT. The rearrangement uses TRBV24-1 and TRBJ1-5; D gene ambiguous. Germline-derived CDR1 and CDR2 are KGHDR and SFDVKD. V shed 6 bases and J shed 3 bases, with 8 bases lying between them. The CDR3 covers 13 residues.

The CDR3 reads CSVGRTGVNSGANVLTF. In nucleotides, the CDR3 is TGCAGCGTGGGGCGGACAGGGGTAAACTCTGGGGCCAACGTCCTGACTTTC. The gene calls are TRBV29-1 and TRBJ2-6, with TRBD1 matching over 9 bases. V was clipped by 6 bases and J by 0 bases; unmatched bases: 9. CDR1 is SQVTM and CDR2 is ANQGSEA in the germline V gene. This CDR3 contains 17 residues.

Written as DNA, the CDR3 is TGTGCCAGCTCACCAACGCGGGGGAGTTACAGGGGGCAGGAGGGCAATGAGCAGTTCTTC. Protein: CASSPTRGSYRGQEGNEQFF. The chain recombines TRBV18 with TRBJ2-1; 9 bases line up with TRBD1. The length of the CDR3 is 20 residues. Losses at the gene ends were 2 bases for V and 6 bases for J; bases not matched to a gene: 20. Germline V gene data show CDR1 as KGHSH and CDR2 as LQKENI.